The clone carrying this T cell receptor (beta chain) was seen a few times. The record originates from a study of T-cell reconstitution after alpha-beta-depleted transplantation in children. Preparing the TCRbeta library involved the use of unique molecular identifiers. In TCRdb, the PCR reads were re-called with MiXCR into one record per CDR3 protein. The profile shows some 600,000 distinct CDR3 sequences, approximately 13% of them singletons. This receptor was obtained from a male patient aged 10 to 17 who had a stem cell transplant for acute myeloid leukemia, so the T cells may come from the graft donor. The sequenced sample was PBMCs, mostly from graft donor cells, obtained 360 days after TCRalphabeta/CD19-depleted stem cell transplant.

The CDR3 DNA sequence: TGTGCCAGCAGCCAAGGATCTCCGGGACAGGGGTTTGAGCAGTTCTTC. This sequence encodes CASSQGSPGQGFEQFF. The chain is built from TRBV3-1 and TRBJ2-1; 10 bases are a match to TRBD1. Germline V CDR1 and CDR2: LGHDT, YNNKEL (reference sequence). Trimming cost V 1 base and J 9 bases; bases outside gene matches: 9. This CDR3 is 16 amino acids long.